The source of this T cell receptor (beta chain) is a study of blood T cell repertoires in COVID-19. V was trimmed by 1 base and J by 6 bases, leaving 7 bases between them. CDR1 is SGHDT and CDR2 is YYEEEE in the germline V gene. The CDR3 is made up of 13 amino acids. Sequencing used immunoSEQ multiplex PCR; TCRdb keeps in-frame clones, though not all of them. Among about 95,000 clones listed, around 86% were seen once. The chain uses TRBV5-6 and TRBJ2-2; D is ambiguous. The clonotype originates from a man in his sixties with COVID-19, enrolled during active disease. The sequenced sample was peripheral blood. Here the CDR3 reads CASSLKGAGELFF. CDR3 DNA sequence: TGTGCCAGCAGCTTGAAAGGAGCCGGGGAGCTGTTTTTT.